These 22 T cell receptor beta chains originate from one sample sequenced in a study of blood T cell repertoires in COVID-19. Measured with immunoSEQ multiplex PCR; TCRdb has only the in-frame clones, and not every one. The profile shows about 200,000 clones, 86% of them singletons. The specimen sequenced was PBMCs or T cells enriched from blood (not recorded which). The receptors come from a man between 40 and 49 years old with acute COVID-19.

Note on this clone: The sample contains more than one DNA sequence encoding this CDR3. The rearrangement joins TRBV7-2 to TRBJ2-7, with 7 bases matching TRBD1. V lost 4 bases, J lost 6 bases, and 9 bases stayed unmatched. The CDR3 is 14 residues long. Germline lookup yields CDR1 SGHTA and CDR2 FQGNSA. CDR3 DNA sequence: TGTGCCAGCAGCTCACTTTGGACAGGAGGCGAGCAGTACTTC. This gives the protein CASSSLWTGGEQYF.

The V gene is TRBV10-3, the J gene TRBJ2-7; D is possibly TRBD1 (6 bases). This CDR3 has 14 residues. Germline V CDR1 and CDR2: ENHRY, SYGVKD. V was cut by 10 bases and J by 2 bases, with 18 bases left in between. Written as DNA, the CDR3 is TGTGCCACCTGGGCAGGGGAACGGACCTACGAGCAGTACTTC. Protein: CATWAGERTYEQYF.

This sequence joins TRBV10-1 and TRBJ2-2; TRBD2 matches 11 bases. The CDR3 consists of 21 residues. Germline lookup yields CDR1 WNHNN and CDR2 SYGVQD (reference sequence). V trimming: 5 bases; J trimming: 3 bases; junction bases outside the gene matches: 20. CDR3 sequence (DNA): TGCGCCAGCAGTCCCCTAGCTCCGGGACTAGCGGTTTGTGAGGACACCGGGGAGCTGTTTTTT. Residues: CASSPLAPGLAVCEDTGELFF.

This rearrangement joins TRBV2 to TRBJ2-5, with 7 bases that match TRBD1. There are 14 residues in the CDR3. The germline gives CDR1 SNHLY, CDR2 FYNNEI. Trimming at V came to 6 bases and at J to 4 bases, leaving 8 bases not matched to a gene. The CDR3 DNA sequence: TGTGCCAGCAGGAACTACAGGGGCGGAGAGACCCAGTACTTC. As protein: CASRNYRGGETQYF.

The gene calls are TRBV5-1 and TRBJ2-7, with no clear D. The CDR3 contains 15 residues. V was shortened by 4 bases and J by 6 bases, with 20 bases between the two germline ends. Per germline, CDR1 SGHRS and CDR2 YFSETQ. In nucleotides, the CDR3 is TGCGCCAGCAGCCCCACTCGCGGCAGTCCGTCCGAGCAGTACTTC. This translates into CASSPTRGSPSEQYF.

Only one count was recorded for this clone. The chain is built from TRBV28 and TRBJ1-5; 7 bases align to TRBD1. CDR3 length: 15 residues. V shed 2 bases, J shed 3 bases, and the junction held 4 bases outside the gene matches. Germline values: CDR1 MDHEN, CDR2 SYDVKM. The CDR3 loop reads CASSLPGTANQPQHF. The CDR3 nucleotides read TGTGCCAGCAGTTTACCCGGGACAGCCAATCAGCCCCAGCATTTT. The entire variable domain, with the rest obtained from reference TRBV28 and TRBJ1-5, is as follows: DVKVTQSSRYLVKRTGEKVFLECVQDMDHENMFWYRQDPGLGLRLIYFSYDVKMKEKGDIPEGYSVSREKKERFSLILESASTNQTSMYLCASSLPGTANQPQHFGDGTRLSIL.

CDR3 nucleotides: TGTGCCTGGGATCCGGTTACAGGGGTGTACGGGGAGCTGTTTTTT. Its translation: CAWDPVTGVYGELFF. The V gene is TRBV30, the J gene TRBJ2-2, with 7 bases lining up with TRBD1. Germline-derived CDR1 and CDR2 are GTSNPN and SVGIG (reference sequence). The CDR3 extends over 15 amino acids. V shed 5 bases, J shed 7 bases, and the junction held 13 bases outside the gene matches.

This chain uses TRBV12-2 with TRBJ2-1; TRBD2, the D gene given by the table, was not confirmed from the DNA. TRBV12-2 is a listed pseudogene. The CDR3 consists of 17 residues. The CDR3 nucleotides are TGTGCAAGTCGCTTAGCTTCTAGCGGGAGCACGGGAAATGAGCAGTTCTTC. Translating gives CASRLASSGSTGNEQFF.

The chain has TRBV29-1 and TRBJ1-1; TRBD1 matches 8 bases. CDR1 is SQVTM, CDR2 ANQGSEA, per germline. The CDR3 has 13 amino acids. Unmatched junction bases numbered 7, after V lost 6 bases and J lost 4 bases. The CDR3 loop is CSVDHGQGTEAFF. The DNA of the CDR3 is TGCAGCGTGGATCATGGACAGGGCACTGAAGCTTTCTTT.

Written as DNA, the CDR3 is TGTGCCAGTAGTATACGGGAGAACCCCTACAATGAGCAGTTCTTC. The encoded protein is CASSIRENPYNEQFF. V usage is TRBV19 and J usage is TRBJ2-1; a possible D gene is TRBD2 (6 bases). The CDR3 runs 15 residues. Per the germline V gene, CDR1 is LNHDA and CDR2 is SQIVND (reference sequence). Trimming cost V 2 bases and J 2 bases, with 10 bases left between them.

The genes are TRBV10-3 and TRBJ2-7, with D possibly TRBD2 on 5 matching bases. Trimming pared 4 bases from V and 2 bases from J, leaving 12 bases between. CDR1 is ENHRY and CDR2 is SYGVKD in the germline V gene. The CDR3 length is 14 residues. CDR3 sequence: CAISGEGGPYEQYF. CDR3 in DNA: TGTGCCATCAGTGGGGAAGGAGGTCCCTACGAGCAGTACTTC.

The chain combines TRBV6-5 with TRBJ1-5; 9 positions agree with TRBD1. J lost 4 bases, V lost 2 bases, and 0 bases had no gene match. The CDR3 totals 14 residues. Germline values: CDR1 MNHEY, CDR2 SVGAGI. The CDR3 coding sequence is TGTGCCAGCAGTTACGACAGGGGGAATCAGCCCCAGCATTTT. The encoded protein is CASSYDRGNQPQHF.

As regards this clone: A read error may produce the germline difference seen at one junction end. The chain recombines TRBV29-1 with TRBJ2-7; D unclear. CDR1 and CDR2 (germline): SQVTM, ANQGSEA. The CDR3 spans 10 residues. CDR3 sequence: CSARSSEQYF. As DNA, the CDR3 is TGCAGCGCCCGGTCCTCCGAGCAGTACTTC.

This sequence joins TRBV6-5 and TRBJ2-2; 7 bases fit TRBD1. Germline V gives CDR1 MNHEY, CDR2 SVGAGI. Unmatched junction bases numbered 3, after V lost 2 bases and J lost 0 bases. The CDR3 length is 16 residues. The CDR3 here is CASSYRTGANTGELFF. The DNA of the CDR3 is TGTGCCAGCAGTTACCGGACAGGCGCGAACACCGGGGAGCTGTTTTTT.

On this clone itself: The same CDR3 arises from other DNA sequences in this sample as well. The gene calls are TRBV9 and TRBJ2-3, with D uncertain. The CDR3 length is 12 residues. V was pared by 0 bases and J by 5 bases, with 4 bases between. Germline CDR1 is SGDLS and CDR2 is YYNGEE. The CDR3 sequence is CASSVGLDTQYF. For the CDR3, the DNA is TGTGCCAGCAGCGTAGGTCTAGATACGCAGTATTTT.

This chain links TRBV5-6 with TRBJ1-5; 8 bases are a match to TRBD1. This CDR3 is built from 14 residues. V lost 2 bases to trimming and J lost 6 bases; unmatched junction nucleotides: 4. Germline values: CDR1 SGHDT, CDR2 YYEEEE. The chain's CDR3 is CASSLGQGGQPQHF. The CDR3 nucleotides are TGTGCCAGCAGCTTAGGACAGGGAGGTCAGCCCCAGCATTTT. The whole variable domain, remainder taken from reference TRBV5-6 and TRBJ1-5, is DAGVTQSPTHLIKTRGQQVTLRCSPKSGHDTVSWYQQALGQGPQFIFQYYEEEERQRGNFPDRFSGHQFPNYSSELNVNALLLGDSALYLCASSLGQGGQPQHFGDGTRLSIL.

This chain connects TRBV21-1 to TRBJ2-2; the table's D call TRBD2 went unverified against the DNA. TRBV21-1 corresponds to a pseudogene. This CDR3 is built from 20 residues. The CDR3 loop is CASSKERPDRRTRPTGELFF. CDR3 DNA: TGTGCCAGCAGCAAAGAAAGACCTGATAGAAGGACTAGACCAACCGGGGAGCTGTTTTTT.

CDR3 amino acids: CASSWDSQNEQFF. In DNA, the CDR3 is TGCGCCAGCAGCTGGGACAGTCAGAATGAGCAGTTCTTC. V and J are TRBV5-1 and TRBJ2-1; TRBD1 agrees at 7 bases. J gave up 7 bases and V 3 bases, and 4 bases lay outside the gene matches. The CDR3 is 13 residues long. Per the germline V gene, CDR1 is SGHRS and CDR2 is YFSETQ.

The CDR3 DNA reads TGCAGTGCTTTGGAGTACACTGAAGCTTTCTTT. It codes for CSALEYTEAFF. The V call is TRBV20-1, the J call TRBJ1-1; D call uncertain. Germline lookup yields CDR1 DFQATT and CDR2 SNEGSKA (reference sequence). CDR3 size: 11 residues. V was trimmed by 5 bases and J by 3 bases, leaving 7 bases between them.

V gene TRBV11-1 combines with J gene TRBJ2-7, with 9 bases matching TRBD1. In germline, CDR1 is SGHAT, CDR2 FQDESV (reference sequence). The CDR3 length is 15 residues. The J segment lost 5 bases and the V segment lost 1 base, leaving 6 bases of the junction unmatched. Here the CDR3 reads CASSLEDRGGNEQYF. The CDR3 nucleotides read TGTGCCAGCAGCTTAGAGGACAGGGGAGGGAACGAGCAGTACTTC.

The sample holds one count of this clone. The V gene is TRBV28, the J gene TRBJ1-5, with 7 bases that match TRBD1. V dropped 6 bases and J dropped 4; count of bases not matched to a gene: 9. The CDR3 is 15 residues long. Germline lookup yields CDR1 MDHEN and CDR2 SYDVKM. CDR3 nucleotide sequence: TGTGCCAGCAGGGACAGGCAATTACTGAATCAGCCCCAGCATTTT. This gives the protein CASRDRQLLNQPQHF.

The chain combines TRBV5-1 with TRBJ1-2, with D unclear. Per germline, CDR1 SGHRS and CDR2 YFSETQ. V was shortened by 0 bases and J by 4 bases, with 7 bases between the two germline ends. The CDR3 is 13 residues long. The chain's CDR3 is CASSLVEGYGYTF. The DNA for the CDR3 is TGCGCCAGCAGCTTGGTCGAGGGCTATGGCTACACCTTC.